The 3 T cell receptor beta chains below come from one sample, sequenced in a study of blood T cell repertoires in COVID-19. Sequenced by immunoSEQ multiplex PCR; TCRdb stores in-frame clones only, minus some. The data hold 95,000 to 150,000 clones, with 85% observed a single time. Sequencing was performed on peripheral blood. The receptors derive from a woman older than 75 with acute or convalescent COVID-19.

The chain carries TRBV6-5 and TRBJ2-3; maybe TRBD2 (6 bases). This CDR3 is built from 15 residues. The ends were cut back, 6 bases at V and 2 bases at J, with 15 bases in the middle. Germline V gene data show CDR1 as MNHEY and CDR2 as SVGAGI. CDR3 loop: CASSQSGRYTDTQYF. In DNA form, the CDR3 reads TGTGCCAGCAGCCAGAGCGGGCGGTACACAGATACGCAGTATTTT.

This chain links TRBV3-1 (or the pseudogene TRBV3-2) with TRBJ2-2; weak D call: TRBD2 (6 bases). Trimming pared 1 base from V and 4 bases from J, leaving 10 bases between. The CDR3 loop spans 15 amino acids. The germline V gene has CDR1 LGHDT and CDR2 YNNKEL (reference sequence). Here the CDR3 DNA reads TGTGCCAGCAGCCAAGGGAGGGTTCGCACCGGGGAGCTGTTTTTT. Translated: CASSQGRVRTGELFF.

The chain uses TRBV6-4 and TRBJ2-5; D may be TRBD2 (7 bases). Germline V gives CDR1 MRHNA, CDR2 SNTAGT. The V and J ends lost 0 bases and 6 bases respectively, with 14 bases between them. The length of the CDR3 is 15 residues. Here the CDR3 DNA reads TGTGCCAGCAGTGACTCCAGGGGACTAACGAAGACCCAGTACTTC. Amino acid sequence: CASSDSRGLTKTQYF.